Listed here are 10 T cell receptor beta chains from one sample, sequenced in a study of yellow fever vaccine responses in identical twins. From the RT-PCR reads, TCRdb called clonotypes with MiXCR, one entry per CDR3 protein. This table has under 12,000 distinct CDR3 sequences, 70% to 85% appearing once. Sequenced here: T cells from blood (PBMCs), unsorted or a sorted subset (not recorded which), sampled before or after yellow fever vaccination (not recorded which). Receptors originate from a woman younger than 30 who received the yellow fever vaccine.

V is TRBV20-1 and J is TRBJ2-3; D could derive from TRBD1 or TRBD2 (5 bases each). Trimming shortened V by 0 bases and J by 0 bases, and 13 bases separated the two germline ends. The CDR3 has 16 residues. Germline CDR1 is DFQATT and CDR2 is SNEGSKA (reference sequence). The CDR3 here is CSARDYEGPSTDTQYF. The CDR3 bases are TGCAGTGCTAGAGATTACGAGGGGCCCAGCACAGATACGCAGTATTTT.

V gene TRBV29-1 combines with J gene TRBJ1-2; possible D gene TRBD1, 5 bases. The germline V and J ends were trimmed by 6 bases and 0 bases, with 17 bases remaining between them. Germline lookup yields CDR1 SQVTM and CDR2 ANQGSEA. The CDR3 extends over 15 amino acids. The CDR3 bases are TGCAGCGTCCCCGACACAGGCAGGCCTAACTATGGCTACACCTTC. Its protein product is CSVPDTGRPNYGYTF.

The chain has TRBV24-1 and TRBJ1-1; D is unclear. This CDR3 comprises 12 residues. The ends were cut back, 5 bases at V and 1 base at J, with 4 bases in the middle. Germline values: CDR1 KGHDR, CDR2 SFDVKD. CDR3 amino acids: CATSAGNTEAFF. The CDR3 DNA reads as TGTGCCACCAGTGCGGGGAACACTGAAGCTTTCTTT.

There are a few counts of this clonotype. V and J are TRBV27 and TRBJ2-7; maybe TRBD1 (6 bases). V was clipped by 4 bases and J by 6 bases, with 10 bases between them. Germline loops: CDR1 MNHEY, CDR2 SMNVEV (reference sequence). The CDR3 runs 12 residues. CDR3 in DNA: TGTGCCAGCAGTTCAACAGGGCTCGAGCAGTACTTC. As protein: CASSSTGLEQYF.

The rearrangement links TRBV5-4 to TRBJ1-2, with TRBD1 matching 7 bases. J was trimmed by 7 bases and V by 4 bases; bases with no gene match: 16. From germline, CDR1 is SGHNT and CDR2 YYREEE (reference sequence). There are 16 residues in the CDR3. In DNA, the CDR3 is TGTGCCAGCAGCCCCGGGACAGAACCCCACCCGGCTGGCTACACCTTC. This codes for CASSPGTEPHPAGYTF.

This sequence joins TRBV5-5 and TRBJ2-1, with a possible D match to TRBD2 (6 bases). The length of the CDR3 is 15 residues. Trimming removed 4 bases at V and 4 bases at J, with 15 bases between. Germline V gene lookup returns CDR1 SGHKS and CDR2 YYEKEE (reference sequence). CDR3: CASSVAGGSYNEQFF. CDR3 nucleotides: TGTGCCAGCAGCGTCGCCGGAGGGTCGTACAATGAGCAGTTCTTC.

The chain couples TRBV2 to TRBJ1-2; possibly TRBD1 for D (5 bases). Trimming removed 2 bases at V and 6 bases at J, with 13 bases between. The CDR3 contains 14 residues. CDR1 is SNHLY and CDR2 is FYNNEI in the germline V gene. The CDR3: CASSERGIKDGYTF. The CDR3 nucleotides are TGTGCCAGCAGTGAACGGGGGATCAAGGATGGCTACACCTTC.

This chain joins TRBV4-1 and TRBJ1-5; D is unclear. The ends were cut back, 6 bases at V and 0 bases at J, with 12 bases in the middle. The germline CDR1 and CDR2 sequences are MGHRA and YSYEKL. The CDR3 spans 15 residues. DNA of the CDR3: TGCGCCAGCAGTCACACACAGTTTAGCAATCAGCCCCAGCATTTT. This sequence encodes CASSHTQFSNQPQHF.

This clonotype is judged large. The CDR3 spells CASSYRQGYSNQPQHF. CDR3 in DNA: TGTGCCAGCAGCTACCGACAGGGATATAGCAATCAGCCCCAGCATTTT. The J gene is TRBJ1-5, the V gene TRBV5-6; 7 nucleotides line up with TRBD1. The CDR3 is made up of 16 amino acids. Germline-derived CDR1 and CDR2 are SGHDT and YYEEEE. Losses at the gene ends were 3 bases for V and 0 bases for J; bases not matched to a gene: 6.

V is TRBV29-1 and J is TRBJ2-7; no clear D gene. The CDR3 length is 13 residues. Between the trimmed V and J ends, which lost 3 bases and 3 bases, there was a span of 12 bases. Germline V gene sequence: CDR1 SQVTM, CDR2 ANQGSEA. CDR3 in DNA: TGCAGCGTTGATAGACTCACCGACTACGAGCAGTACTTC. Amino acid sequence: CSVDRLTDYEQYF.